This T cell receptor (beta chain) was identified during a study of T-cell memory formation after mild COVID-19. The CDR3 runs 15 residues. V shed 4 bases and J shed 0 bases, with 13 bases lying between them. Per germline, CDR1 SGHNT and CDR2 YYREEE (reference sequence). TCRdb reprocessed the 5' RACE reads with MiXCR, giving one entry per CDR3 protein. Here the sample spans 45,000 or so distinct CDR3 sequences, roughly 7.2% being singletons. The sample comprised PBMCs or a T cell subset sorted from them (not recorded which). The TCR originated in an adult who had mild COVID-19 (a few samples of this study predate the infection). Cell type and time point are not known. The chain joins TRBV5-4 to TRBJ1-2; possible D gene TRBD1, 6 bases. CDR3 sequence: CASSEGGRANYGYTF. The CDR3 DNA is TGTGCCAGCAGCGAGGGGGGGAGAGCTAACTATGGCTACACCTTC.